The clone carrying this T cell receptor (beta chain) was recorded many times. Antigen unknown. This entry comes from a study of beta chain features in type 1 diabetes. General observations from the study: Within each of all four CD4+ subsets, Type 1 diabetes patients had TCRB CDR3s that were moderately but significantly shorter.

The investigators reverse transcribed all of the isolated RNA, so they sequenced expressed TCRB transcripts. Using immunoSEQ multiplex PCR, the repertoire was profiled, and TCRdb retains in-frame clones only, with some absent. The sample has roughly 400,000 clones; 9.6% are singletons. This CDR3 contains 13 residues. V lost 2 bases and J lost 5, with 7 bases in between. Germline V gene data show CDR1 as ENHRY and CDR2 as SYGVKD. A CD45RO/CCR7/CD25/CD127/CD95/CD27 panel sorted naive, central memory, regulatory and stem cell-like memory CD4+ cells. Specimen: central memory CD4+ T cells from blood. The chain carries TRBV10-3 and TRBJ1-5; D is unresolved. This TCR was recovered from a man aged 25-45 years with type 1 diabetes. The DNA for the CDR3 is TGTGCCATCAGTGAGAATAACGATCAGCCCCAGCATTTT. This encodes CAISENNDQPQHF.